This is a list of T cell receptor beta chains from one sample in a study of Ad26.COV2.S vaccination and SARS-CoV-2 variants. Some clones are missing from TCRdb's copy, which holds only in-frame ones; the method was immunoSEQ multiplex PCR. Here the sample spans about 350,000 clones, 80% to 90% being singletons. This specimen was peripheral blood, taken in a trial of Ad26.COV2.S vaccine versus placebo. The receptors come from a person aged 18 to 65 who received the Ad26.COV2.S COVID-19 vaccine or a placebo. The CDR3 runs from the conserved cysteine through the conserved F or W. D genes are given only for firm matches. Part of the rows lack a size; the others show once, few, many or a class for expanded clones.

d_call	clone_size	j_call	v_call	cdr3_aa	cdr3_nt
NA	few	TRBJ1-1	TRBV6-2/TRBV6-3	CASSYSGHSEAFF	TGTGCCAGCAGTTACTCGGGACACTCTGAAGCTTTCTTT
NA	NA	TRBJ1-1	TRBV28	CASSQGVITAFF	TGTGCCAGCAGCCAGGGTGTCATCACAGCTTTCTTT
NA	few	TRBJ2-1	TRBV19	CASSKGLYNEQFF	TGTGCCAGTAGTAAAGGACTGTACAATGAGCAGTTCTTC
NA	NA	TRBJ2-7	TRBV28	CASSLWGESYEQYF	TGTGCCAGCAGTTTATGGGGGGAGTCCTACGAGCAGTACTTC
TRBD1	NA	TRBJ1-2	TRBV18	CASSPSGTGLGYTF	TGTGCCAGCTCACCATCCGGGACAGGCCTCGGCTACACCTTC
NA	NA	TRBJ2-5	TRBV24-1	CATSDLGHQETQYF	TGTGCCACCAGTGATTTAGGGCACCAAGAGACCCAGTACTTC
TRBD2	NA	TRBJ2-3	TRBV4-3	CASSQDPSGGKDTQYF	TGCGCCAGCAGCCAAGATCCAAGCGGGGGAAAGGATACGCAGTATTTT
NA	NA	TRBJ1-6	TRBV6-4	CASRQQGNSPLHF	TGTGCCAGCAGACAACAGGGAAATTCACCCCTCCACTTT
NA	once	TRBJ2-3	TRBV6-5	CASSYGTSKDTQYF	TGTGCCAGCAGTTACGGTACCTCTAAAGATACGCAGTATTTT
TRBD1	few	TRBJ2-2	TRBV27	CASSLLGGASGELFF	TGTGCCAGCAGTCTATTAGGGGGCGCGTCCGGGGAGCTGTTTTTT
NA	NA	TRBJ1-1	TRBV7-2	CASSSGLWRVNTEAFF	TGTGCCAGCAGCTCTGGGTTATGGCGGGTGAACACTGAAGCTTTCTTT
NA	NA	TRBJ2-7	TRBV5-4	CASSSGARPYEQYF	TGTGCCAGCAGCTCTGGTGCAAGACCCTACGAGCAGTACTTC
TRBD2	NA	TRBJ2-5	TRBV25-1	CASSEGGTSGQETQYF	TGTGCCAGCAGTGAAGGGGGGACTAGCGGCCAAGAGACCCAGTACTTC
TRBD1	NA	TRBJ2-7	TRBV4-3	CASSPGTGTYEQYF	TGCGCCAGCAGCCCTGGGACAGGGACCTACGAGCAGTACTTC
TRBD2	NA	TRBJ2-5	TRBV7-9	CASSFGLSGSPQETQYF	TGTGCCAGCAGCTTCGGCCTTAGCGGGAGCCCTCAAGAGACCCAGTACTTC
NA	NA	TRBJ2-3	TRBV5-1	CASSLVAAPDTQYF	TGCGCCAGCAGCTTGGTGGCAGCCCCAGATACGCAGTATTTT
NA	once	TRBJ1-2	TRBV9	CASSQGQPNYGYTF	TGTGCCAGCAGCCAGGGGCAACCTAACTATGGCTACACCTTC
TRBD1	NA	TRBJ1-1	TRBV19	CASSPPGTGFTEAFF	TGTGCCAGTAGTCCTCCCGGGACAGGGTTCACTGAAGCTTTCTTT
TRBD1	many	TRBJ2-5	TRBV19	CASSRYSGQAVDQYF	TGTGCCAGTAGCCGTTATTCCGGACAGGCGGTGGACCAGTACTTC
TRBD1	NA	TRBJ1-4	TRBV2	CASSVGQGPNEKLFF	TGTGCCAGCAGTGTTGGACAGGGACCTAATGAAAAACTGTTTTTT
NA	NA	TRBJ1-1	TRBV5-6	CASSSEQGLNTEAFF	TGTGCCAGCAGCTCTGAACAGGGTTTGAACACTGAAGCTTTCTTT
NA	NA	TRBJ2-7	TRBV5-6	CASSLGHTVYEQYF	TGTGCCAGCAGCTTGGGACACACGGTCTACGAGCAGTACTTC
TRBD1	NA	TRBJ2-7	TRBV11-2	CASSLGQGVYEQYF	TGTGCCAGCAGCTTGGGACAGGGGGTTTACGAGCAGTACTTC
NA	few	TRBJ2-2	TRBV27	CASSSTTRDSFTGELFF	TGTGCCAGCAGTTCTACGACGCGGGACAGCTTCACCGGGGAGCTGTTTTTT
TRBD1	NA	TRBJ2-7	TRBV18	CASSPGQAFSYEQYF	TGTGCCAGCTCACCTGGACAGGCGTTCTCCTACGAGCAGTACTTC
NA	once	TRBJ1-4	TRBV5-4	CASSLGGPGEKLFF	TGTGCCAGCAGCTTGGGGGGGCCAGGAGAAAAACTGTTTTTT
TRBD1	NA	TRBJ1-1	TRBV6-5	CASIFDREEPFF	TGTGCCAGCATTTTCGACAGGGAGGAGCCTTTCTTT
TRBD2	once	TRBJ2-7	TRBV7-2	CASSLESGGPYEQYF	TGTGCCAGCAGCTTAGAAAGCGGGGGCCCCTACGAGCAGTACTTC
NA	NA	TRBJ2-7	TRBV16	CASSEEGYEQYF	TGTGCCAGCAGCGAAGAGGGGTACGAGCAGTACTTC